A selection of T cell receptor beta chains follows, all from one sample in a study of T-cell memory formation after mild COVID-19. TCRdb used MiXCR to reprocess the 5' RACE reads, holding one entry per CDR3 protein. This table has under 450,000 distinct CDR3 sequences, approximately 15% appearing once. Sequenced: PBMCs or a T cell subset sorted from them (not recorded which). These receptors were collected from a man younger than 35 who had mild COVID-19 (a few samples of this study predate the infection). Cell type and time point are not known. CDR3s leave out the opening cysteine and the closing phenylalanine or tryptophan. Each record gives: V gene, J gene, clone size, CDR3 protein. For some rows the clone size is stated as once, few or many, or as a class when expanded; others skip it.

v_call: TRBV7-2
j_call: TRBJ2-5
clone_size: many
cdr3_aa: ASSLAGTVYQETQY

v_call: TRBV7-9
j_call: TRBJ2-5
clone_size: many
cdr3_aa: ASSWWTSASPETQY

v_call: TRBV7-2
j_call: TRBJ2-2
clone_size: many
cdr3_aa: ASSFAGTSVGTGELF

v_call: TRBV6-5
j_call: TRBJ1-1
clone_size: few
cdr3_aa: ASSYTGQGRQAF

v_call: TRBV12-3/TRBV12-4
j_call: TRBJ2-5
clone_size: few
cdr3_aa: ASSWRGQETQY

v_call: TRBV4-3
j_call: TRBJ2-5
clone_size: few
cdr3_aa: ASSQDTGGETQY

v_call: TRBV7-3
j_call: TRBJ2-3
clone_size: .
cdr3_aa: ASSSGQGSTDTQY

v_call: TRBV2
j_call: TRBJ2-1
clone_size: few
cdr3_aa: ASSEAGLAVAEQF

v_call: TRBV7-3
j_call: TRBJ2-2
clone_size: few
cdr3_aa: ASSPGPSRELF

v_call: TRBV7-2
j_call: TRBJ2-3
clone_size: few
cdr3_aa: ASSLVGGLADTQY

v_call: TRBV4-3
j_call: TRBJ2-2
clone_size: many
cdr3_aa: ASSQYRRGYNTGELF

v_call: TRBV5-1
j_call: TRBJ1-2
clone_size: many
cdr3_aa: ASSLKLDSGYT

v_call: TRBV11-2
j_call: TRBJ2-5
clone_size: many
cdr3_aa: ASSLGVGDQETQY